This record looks at one T cell receptor (beta chain) sequence and its context. Its antigen is currently unknown. With V trimmed by 6 bases and J by 5 bases, 6 bases remained unmatched. This CDR3 comprises 15 residues. Germline CDR1 is MNHEY and CDR2 is SVGAGI. Reverse transcription of extracted RNA yielded cDNA, which provided the sequencing template. The assay was immunoSEQ multiplex PCR, and TCRdb's table has in-frame clones only and misses some. The top ten hold 1% to 1.5% of the sample, which has roughly 250,000 clones, roughly two thirds seen once. This sample was taken from a study of CD8+ T cells in alopecia areata. Across the study: A regimen of oral tofacitinib, 5 to 10 mg twice daily, was given to treated patients.

Study findings and constraints: Clarity of TCR sharing across patients fell short of that in mice, possibly HLA-related. Sequenced scalp T cells also include alphabeta T cells resident in normal skin.

Alopecia areata patients had lesional scalp punch biopsies and peripheral blood taken from them. The TCR sequence derives from a human donor with alopecia areata. V and J are TRBV6-5 and TRBJ2-2, with 10 bases that match TRBD2. The sequenced sample was CD4+ T cells sorted from blood, obtained at week 0. CDR3 nucleotides: TGTGCCAGCAGCCAGCGGGGGGGCCTAACCGGGGAGCTGTTTTTT. This gives the protein CASSQRGGLTGELFF.